Detailed here is one T cell receptor (beta chain). The entry originates in a study of T-cell reconstitution after alpha-beta-depleted transplantation in children. Unique molecular identifiers featured in how the TCRbeta library was prepared. TCRdb recomputed calls from the PCR reads with MiXCR, one row per CDR3 protein. This sample yields some 590,000 distinct CDR3 sequences, of which approximately 10% are seen a single time; about 4% belongs to the top ten. The TCR sequence derives from a human donor who donated a stem cell graft to a child with acute myeloid leukemia. Source: PBMCs from the stem cell graft donor, taken from the stem cell graft.

CDR3 loop: CAWKGLGNQPQHF. CDR3 DNA sequence: TGTGCCTGGAAGGGTCTAGGCAATCAGCCCCAGCATTTT. The rearrangement joins TRBV30 to TRBJ1-5; unclear D gene. Germline CDR1 GTSNPN, CDR2 SVGIG (reference sequence). The CDR3 consists of 13 residues. V gave up 4 bases and J gave up 2 bases, with 9 bases separating them.